Listed below are T cell receptor beta chains from one sample, sequenced in a study of T cell clones after liver transplantation. The data were produced by immunoSEQ multiplex PCR, yet TCRdb's version contains in-frame clones alone and is incomplete. Among 4,000 to 6,000 clones listed, over 40% were seen once. No antigens are known for them. Sequencing was performed on CD4+ T cells from cultured PBMCs. Every receptor here comes from a human patient who received a liver transplant. The graft donor may be the source of some T cells. Each CDR3 is given with its conserved first and last residue.

CDR3 length	J gene	V gene	CDR3 protein
16	TRBJ1-2	TRBV6-5	CASSYGRGGANYGYTF
13	TRBJ2-2	TRBV11-3	CASSRLATGELFF
15	TRBJ2-1	TRBV5-1	CASSLGHSSYNEQFF
14	TRBJ2-7	TRBV6-1	CASILASGSYEQYF
15	TRBJ1-1	TRBV6-6	CASSYNGQRGTEAFF
14	TRBJ2-5	TRBV7-3	CASSPTGLQETQYF
14	TRBJ1-4	TRBV28	CASRGFGVWEKLFF
12	TRBJ2-3	TRBV28	CASTAEGLVWYF
15	TRBJ1-1	TRBV9	CASSATGNSNTEAFF
15	TRBJ2-1	TRBV5-1	CASSLAVTSYNEQFF
21	TRBJ2-2	TRBV21-1	CASSKGRVRGLAEIPAGELFF
14	TRBJ1-5	TRBV4-1	CASSQDHFPQPQHF
13	TRBJ1-2	TRBV11-2	CASSSGLNYGYTF
15	TRBJ1-2	TRBV5-6	CASSLYPPVNYGYTF
13	TRBJ2-7	TRBV6-1	CASKETGAYEQYF
13	TRBJ1-1	TRBV4-3	CASSLGQGVEAFF
15	TRBJ1-3	TRBV2	CASAGETVSGNTIYF
15	TRBJ2-3	TRBV5-1	CASSQGEPRTDTQYF
16	TRBJ1-1	TRBV28	CASSLARGSVNTEAFF
14	TRBJ2-5	TRBV10-1	CASSESAAQETQYF
16	TRBJ1-1	TRBV7-2	CASSIEGFRGGTEAFF
14	TRBJ1-3	TRBV5-1	CASSEQGPGNTIYF
13	TRBJ2-7	TRBV14	CASSQLSTYEQYF